A single sample is the source of the 15 T cell receptor beta chains below, sequenced in a study of neoadjuvant anti-PD-1 for oral cavity cancer. As to time point: after neoadjuvant nivolumab, at surgical resection. Sequencing used immunoSEQ multiplex PCR; TCRdb keeps in-frame clones, though not all of them. Of around 21,000 clones listed, 40% to 55% are singletons. The material sequenced was tumor tissue, taken after nivolumab (anti-PD-1) treatment. The receptor source for this set is a person aged 35-79 years with oral cavity squamous cell carcinoma.

The chain recombines TRBV6-6 with TRBJ2-5; D is unresolved. Trimming took 3 bases from V and 7 from J, leaving 12 bases between them. Per the germline V gene, CDR1 is MNHNY and CDR2 is SVGAGI (reference sequence). This CDR3 comprises 13 residues. The CDR3 DNA sequence: TGTGCCAGCAGTTATCCCCGTGATGGGACCCAGTACTTC. Translation gives CASSYPRDGTQYF.

The gene calls are TRBV18 and TRBJ1-2, with 7 bases that match TRBD1. V gave up 6 bases and J gave up 5 bases; unmatched junction bases: 6. Germline CDR1 and CDR2: KGHSH and LQKENI. The CDR3 runs to 13 residues. The CDR3 sequence: CASSLGTEYGYTF. In DNA form, the CDR3 reads TGTGCCAGCTCTCTCGGGACAGAATATGGCTACACCTTC.

The chain employs TRBV5-6 and TRBJ2-3; a weak D match, TRBD1 (6 bases). The germline V gene has CDR1 SGHDT and CDR2 YYEEEE. Trimming shortened V by 4 bases and J by 3 bases, and 12 bases separated the two germline ends. This CDR3 has 14 residues. The CDR3 sequence is CASSRSQGTDTQYF. In DNA form, the CDR3 reads TGTGCCAGCAGCCGTTCACAGGGAACAGATACGCAGTATTTT.

This clone was detected a few times. The chain recombines TRBV7-3 with TRBJ2-3; D gene uncertain. V lost 5 bases and J 4 bases, leaving 10 bases between the germline ends. CDR1 and CDR2 from the germline V gene are SGHTA and FQGTGA. CDR3 length equals 13 residues. The CDR3 loop is CASSPLGPDTQYF. The CDR3 DNA is TGTGCCAGCAGCCCCCTAGGCCCAGATACGCAGTATTTT.

In its sample, this clone was seen a few times. This chain uses TRBV7-9 with TRBJ1-1; tentatively, D is TRBD1 (5 bases). V was pared by 2 bases and J by 4 bases, with 17 bases between. The CDR3 is 16 amino acids. CDR1 is SEHNR and CDR2 is FQNEAQ in the germline V gene (reference sequence). CDR3 DNA sequence: TGTGCCAGCAGCTTATGGGGGTTCAGTGGGACCACTGAAGCTTTCTTT. Translating gives CASSLWGFSGTTEAFF.

V gene TRBV7-8 combines with J gene TRBJ2-5; 10 bases agree with TRBD2. CDR1 is SGHVS and CDR2 is FQNEAQ in the germline V gene. V lost 0 bases, J lost 5 bases, and 12 bases stayed unmatched. The CDR3 length is 18 residues. CDR3 sequence (DNA): TGTGCCAGCAGCTTAGCGTTGGCTAGCGGGGGTACGGGGGAGACCCAGTACTTC. Its protein product is CASSLALASGGTGETQYF.

The chain has TRBV5-1 and TRBJ2-1, with D maybe TRBD1 (6 bases). Trimming pared 4 bases from V and 1 base from J, leaving 9 bases between. This CDR3 is built from 14 residues. The V gene's germline CDR1 is SGHRS and CDR2 YFSETQ. Written as DNA, the CDR3 is TGCGCCAGCAGCGGGGACACTTCCTACAATGAGCAGTTCTTC. It encodes CASSGDTSYNEQFF.

This rearrangement joins TRBV6-6 to TRBJ2-6; no firm D call. Germline V gene lookup returns CDR1 MNHNY and CDR2 SVGAGI (reference sequence). This CDR3 is built from 13 residues. The CDR3 is CASWLSGANVLTF. The CDR3 region has the DNA TGTGCGAGTTGGTTGTCTGGGGCCAACGTCCTGACTTTC.

This rearrangement joins TRBV7-8 to TRBJ1-2; the D is unclear. The CDR3 extends over 13 amino acids. CDR1 SGHVS and CDR2 FQNEAQ come from the germline V gene. V was clipped by 4 bases and J by 4 bases, with 10 bases between them. Here the CDR3 reads CASSSDGFYGYTF. In DNA, the CDR3 is TGTGCCAGCAGCTCGGATGGTTTCTATGGCTACACCTTC.

The J gene is TRBJ2-7, the V gene TRBV7-2; 7 nucleotides align to TRBD1. CDR1 SGHTA and CDR2 FQGNSA come from the germline V gene. Losses at the gene ends were 5 bases for V and 2 bases for J; bases not matched to a gene: 6. The CDR3 sequence is 14 residues long. As DNA, the CDR3 is TGTGCCAGCAGCCGAACAGGGGATGCCTACGAGCAGTACTTC. This gives the protein CASSRTGDAYEQYF.

The genes are TRBV15 and TRBJ2-1; D may be TRBD1 (5 bases). V lost 1 base and J 6 bases, leaving 13 bases between the germline ends. There are 15 residues in the CDR3. Germline lookup yields CDR1 LNHNV and CDR2 YYDKDF (reference sequence). In DNA form, the CDR3 reads TGTGCCACCAGCAGAGGTCAGGGTTGGGGCAATGAGCAGTTCTTC. Amino acids: CATSRGQGWGNEQFF.

In this sample, this clone turned up a few times. The chain links TRBV6-1 to TRBJ1-2; tentatively, D is TRBD1 (5 bases). With 0 bases removed from V and 8 bases from J, the gap between germline ends came to 16 bases. CDR3 length: 15 residues. Germline V CDR1 and CDR2: MNHNS, SASEGT. The chain's CDR3 is CASSEAYAQRGGYTF. The CDR3 DNA reads as TGTGCCAGCAGTGAAGCGTACGCCCAGCGGGGGGGCTACACCTTC.

The chain uses TRBV12-5 and TRBJ2-6; 9 nucleotides line up with TRBD1. The CDR3 totals 18 residues. V gave up 1 base and J gave up 0 bases; unmatched junction bases: 4. Germline V gene lookup returns CDR1 LGHNT and CDR2 FRNRAP. The CDR3 DNA sequence: TGTGCTAGTGGTTTGGACAGGGGGCCAAACTCTGGGGCCAACGTCCTGACTTTC. Translated, it gives CASGLDRGPNSGANVLTF.

This rearrangement joins TRBV19 to TRBJ1-5; 10 bases are a match to TRBD1. J was trimmed by 4 bases and V by 6 bases; bases with no gene match: 12. The CDR3 covers 17 residues. CDR1 and CDR2 (germline): LNHDA, SQIVND (reference sequence). The CDR3: CASSIFWPGQGNQPQHF. CDR3 nucleotides: TGTGCCAGTAGCATATTTTGGCCGGGACAGGGGAATCAGCCCCAGCATTTT.

This chain connects TRBV6-5 to TRBJ1-5; 8 bases agree with TRBD1. V lost 7 bases, J lost 4 bases, and 9 bases stayed unmatched. The CDR3 runs 15 residues. CDR1 is MNHEY and CDR2 is SVGAGI in the germline V gene. CDR3 sequence: CASTQTGAANQPQHF. In DNA, the CDR3 is TGTGCCAGCACCCAGACAGGGGCCGCGAATCAGCCCCAGCATTTT.